These 27 T cell receptor beta chains share one sample of origin, sequenced in a study of T cells in Graves' hyperthyroidism and ophthalmopathy. RNA transcripts were the template for amplifying TCR beta CDR3 regions. Initially, a first-round RT-PCR of the TCR CDR3 employed the HTBI primer set. TCRdb itself ran the multiplex PCR reads through MiXCR, one entry per CDR3 protein. This table has 600,000 or so distinct CDR3 sequences, roughly 15% appearing once. Sequenced input: blood. The receptors were gathered from a woman aged 45-65 years with Graves' ophthalmopathy.

This chain connects TRBV7-9 to TRBJ1-2; TRBD1 might be the D (5 bases). Germline assignment: CDR1 SEHNR and CDR2 FQNEAQ (reference sequence). V dropped 4 bases and J dropped 4 bases, with 16 bases sitting between them. There are 15 residues in the CDR3. The CDR3 DNA sequence: TGTGCCAGCAGCTCGACAGCTTCTACCCTCTATGGCTACACCTTC. It codes for CASSSTASTLYGYTF.

The J gene is TRBJ2-3, the V gene TRBV24-1, with 10 bases lining up with TRBD2. The CDR3 consists of 16 residues. Trimming cost V 6 bases and J 2 bases; bases outside gene matches: 7. Germline V gene data show CDR1 as KGHDR and CDR2 as SFDVKD. The CDR3 reads CATSNTGTSDTDTQYF. The CDR3 coding sequence is TGTGCCACCAGTAACACGGGGACTAGCGACACAGATACGCAGTATTTT.

The CDR3 reads CSVAFGGTYEQYF. CDR3 DNA: TGCAGCGTTGCCTTCGGGGGAACCTACGAGCAGTACTTC. The chain has TRBV29-1 and TRBJ2-7, with D tentatively TRBD2 (6 bases). Per the germline V gene, CDR1 is SQVTM and CDR2 is ANQGSEA. The CDR3 totals 13 residues. Trimming shortened V by 4 bases and J by 2 bases, and 12 bases separated the two germline ends.

The rearrangement joins TRBV19 to TRBJ2-7; 7 nucleotides agree with TRBD1. This CDR3 comprises 15 residues. Germline V gene lookup returns CDR1 LNHDA and CDR2 SQIVND (reference sequence). V lost 5 bases and J lost 1; bases outside the gene matches: 8. The CDR3 protein is CASSLRQGRSYEQYF. The CDR3 DNA follows: TGTGCCAGTAGTCTCCGACAGGGTAGGTCCTACGAGCAGTACTTC.

This clonotype was counted many times. The chain employs TRBV28 and TRBJ2-7, with 10 nucleotides matching TRBD2. The CDR3 spans 17 residues. The V and J ends lost 5 bases and 5 bases, in that order; junction bases with no gene match: 15. CDR1 and CDR2 from the germline V gene are MDHEN and SYDVKM. The CDR3 sequence: CASSVVKGLAEYHEQYF. The CDR3 DNA is TGTGCCAGCAGTGTAGTGAAAGGACTAGCGGAATACCACGAGCAGTACTTC.

This clonotype was detected a few times. V gene TRBV7-9 combines with J gene TRBJ2-1; TRBD2 aligns across 8 bases. CDR1 is SEHNR, CDR2 FQNEAQ, per germline (reference sequence). This CDR3 is 15 amino acids long. With V trimmed by 8 bases and J by 6 bases, 12 bases remained unmatched. The DNA for the CDR3 is TGTGCCAGCCAATCCGTAGCGGGACGCCCCAATGAGCAGTTCTTC. Translating it yields CASQSVAGRPNEQFF.

This clonotype was recorded many times. The chain joins TRBV2 to TRBJ2-1; unclear D gene. The V and J ends lost 8 bases and 8 bases respectively, with 10 bases between them. The CDR3 length is 11 residues. In germline, CDR1 is SNHLY, CDR2 FYNNEI. The CDR3 DNA follows: TGTGCCAGCCCCACAAACCATGAGCAGTTCTTC. Its translation: CASPTNHEQFF.

This clonotype was seen a few times. The chain employs TRBV9 and TRBJ2-3; no clear D. Between the trimmed V and J ends, which lost 0 bases and 2 bases, there was a span of 7 bases. Looked up from germline, CDR1 is SGDLS and CDR2 is YYNGEE. The CDR3 loop spans 14 amino acids. CDR3 region: CASSVESYTDTQYF. As DNA, the CDR3 is TGTGCCAGCAGCGTAGAGTCCTACACAGATACGCAGTATTTT.

Ten or more counts support this clonotype. The CDR3, as DNA: TGTGCCAGCAGCCCCCCGGGACTAGCGGGACCCTCCTACAATGAGCAGTTCTTC. The encoded protein is CASSPPGLAGPSYNEQFF. The chain is built from TRBV7-6 and TRBJ2-1, with 13 bases aligning to TRBD2. The V gene end was trimmed by 5 bases and the J gene end by 0 bases; junction bases not matched to a gene: 7. The CDR3 is 18 residues long. Germline V CDR1 and CDR2: SGHVS, FNYEAQ. The variable domain in full, completed from reference TRBV7-6 and TRBJ2-1, reads GAGVSQSPRYKVTKRGQDVALRCDPISGHVSLYWYRQALGQGPEFLTYFNYEAQQDKSGLPNDRFSAERPEGSISTLTIQRTEQRDSAMYRCASSPPGLAGPSYNEQFFGPGTRLTVL.

This clonotype was observed many times. The chain recombines TRBV7-2 with TRBJ1-1; no clear D. This CDR3 region has 13 residues. The V and J ends lost 3 bases and 7 bases respectively, with 12 bases between them. CDR1 and CDR2 (germline): SGHTA, FQGNSA. CDR3 loop: CASSFSENNEAFF. The CDR3 nucleotides read TGTGCCAGCAGCTTTTCGGAGAATAATGAAGCTTTCTTT.

This clonotype occurred many times. V usage is TRBV7-2 and J usage is TRBJ2-3, with no clear D. The CDR3 totals 15 residues. CDR1 and CDR2 (germline): SGHTA, FQGNSA. The germline V and J ends were trimmed by 5 bases and 3 bases, with 15 bases remaining between them. The CDR3 nucleotides are TGTGCCAGCAGCCCCCAGTTTCTAGTTACAGATACGCAGTATTTT. Its protein is CASSPQFLVTDTQYF.

The table lists this clonotype with many counts. The chain is built from TRBV20-1 and TRBJ2-7; weak D call: TRBD1 (6 bases). The CDR3 is 15 amino acids. The V and J ends lost 5 bases and 0 bases respectively, with 17 bases between them. From germline, CDR1 is DFQATT and CDR2 SNEGSKA (reference sequence). The chain's CDR3 is CSAEGPGHFSYEQYF. CDR3 nucleotide sequence: TGCAGTGCTGAGGGACCGGGACACTTCTCCTACGAGCAGTACTTC.

This clonotype showed up many times. This chain connects TRBV20-1 to TRBJ2-7; D is ambiguous. The CDR3 spans 13 residues. Deletions cut 1 base from V and 4 bases from J, with 11 bases between. Germline CDR1 reads DFQATT; CDR2 reads SNEGSKA (reference sequence). The CDR3 sequence is CSARGQDGYEQYF. As DNA, the CDR3 is TGCAGTGCTAGAGGGCAGGACGGATACGAGCAGTACTTC.

This clonotype was seen ten or more times. The chain combines TRBV6-1 with TRBJ2-1; 10 nucleotides agree with TRBD2. CDR1 is MNHNS, CDR2 SASEGT, per germline. The CDR3 length is 15 residues. V lost 4 bases and J lost 3; bases outside the gene matches: 3. This CDR3 is CASSAGTSDYNEQFF. Here the CDR3 DNA reads TGTGCCAGCAGTGCCGGGACTAGCGACTACAATGAGCAGTTCTTC.

The chain employs TRBV20-1 and TRBJ2-1, with 11 bases matching TRBD2. Per the germline V gene, CDR1 is DFQATT and CDR2 is SNEGSKA (reference sequence). This CDR3 region has 15 residues. With V trimmed by 5 bases and J by 5 bases, 8 bases remained unmatched. CDR3 sequence reads: CSALLAGVTNNEQFF. The CDR3, as DNA: TGCAGTGCTCTACTAGCGGGAGTTACTAACAATGAGCAGTTCTTC.

At least ten counts were recorded for this clonotype. The V call is TRBV6-1, the J call TRBJ1-1; D gene unclear. The ends were cut back, 6 bases at V and 5 bases at J, with 13 bases in the middle. There are 13 residues in the CDR3. In germline, CDR1 is MNHNS, CDR2 SASEGT. The CDR3 loop reads CASSQASGTEAFF. The CDR3, as DNA: TGTGCCAGCAGCCAAGCGTCTGGGACTGAAGCTTTCTTT.

This clonotype was recorded at least ten times. The gene calls are TRBV7-2 and TRBJ2-1; 15 positions agree with TRBD2. Germline CDR1 and CDR2: SGHTA and FQGNSA. V trimming: 2 bases; J trimming: 7 bases; junction bases outside the gene matches: 9. The CDR3 sequence is 18 residues long. CDR3 DNA: TGTGCCAGCAGCTTACAGAGGACTAGCGGGAGGGCCGTAAATGAGCAGTTCTTC. This codes for CASSLQRTSGRAVNEQFF.

This clonotype showed up many times. J is TRBJ2-7 and V is TRBV29-1; D is possibly TRBD1 (6 bases). CDR1 and CDR2 from the germline V gene are SQVTM and ANQGSEA. The CDR3 totals 12 residues. The V and J ends lost 6 bases and 0 bases respectively, with 9 bases between them. For the CDR3, the DNA is TGCAGCGTAGGACAGTCCTCCTACGAGCAGTACTTC. Translated: CSVGQSSYEQYF.

The chain is built from TRBV7-9 and TRBJ2-5, with a weak D call TRBD2 (6 bases). Germline V lookup: CDR1 SEHNR, CDR2 FQNEAQ (reference sequence). The V gene lost 5 bases and the J gene lost 5 bases, with 21 bases spanning the gap. CDR3 length: 16 residues. The CDR3 here is CASSVGTSGRSETQYF. CDR3 DNA sequence: TGTGCCAGCAGCGTAGGGACTTCAGGGAGGTCGGAGACCCAGTACTTC.

This clonotype has a count of ten or more. CDR3 in amino acids: CASRAGLAGGQWETQYF. In DNA form, the CDR3 reads TGTGCCAGCAGAGCCGGACTAGCGGGAGGGCAATGGGAGACCCAGTACTTC. This sequence joins TRBV2 and TRBJ2-5; 15 bases match TRBD2. V shed 6 bases, J shed 5 bases, and the junction held 10 bases outside the gene matches. Germline CDR1 is SNHLY and CDR2 is FYNNEI. The CDR3 sequence is 17 residues long.

This clonotype was picked up many times. The V gene is TRBV12-3 or TRBV12-4, the J gene TRBJ2-7; 9 positions match TRBD1. CDR3 size: 12 residues. The junction had 2 bases not matched to a gene; V was cut back by 5 bases and J by 6 bases. The CDR3 region has the DNA TGTGCCAGCAGTGGGACAGGGAGCGAGCAGTACTTC. Protein sequence: CASSGTGSEQYF.

The chain carries TRBV12-3 or TRBV12-4 and TRBJ1-5; TRBD1 is a possible D gene (5 bases). V lost 6 bases and J 7 bases, leaving 22 bases between the germline ends. The CDR3 extends over 16 amino acids. CDR3 DNA sequence: TGTGCCAGCAGGGCGACTAGCGGGGCCTGGGGACAGCCCCAGCATTTT. This translates into CASRATSGAWGQPQHF.

This clonotype was picked up many times. This rearrangement joins TRBV24-1 to TRBJ2-5; no clear D. Germline V gene data show CDR1 as KGHDR and CDR2 as SFDVKD. CDR3 length: 16 residues. Between the trimmed V and J ends, which lost 3 bases and 4 bases, there was a span of 17 bases. The CDR3 sequence: CATSDLDSTGRETQYF. The DNA for the CDR3 is TGTGCCACCAGTGATCTCGACTCCACCGGCAGAGAGACCCAGTACTTC.

This clonotype was observed a handful of times. The chain is built from TRBV5-6 and TRBJ1-2; D call uncertain. The V gene's germline CDR1 is SGHDT and CDR2 YYEEEE. V was shortened by 5 bases and J by 4 bases, with 15 bases between the two germline ends. The CDR3 loop spans 14 amino acids. CDR3 region: CASRPRTGLYGYTF. The CDR3 DNA reads as TGTGCCAGCAGGCCTCGGACCGGCCTCTATGGCTACACCTTC.

There are many counts of this clonotype. This sequence joins TRBV18 and TRBJ2-3, with D hard to call. The CDR3 contains 13 residues. Trimming removed 7 bases at V and 3 bases at J, with 11 bases between. CDR1 KGHSH and CDR2 LQKENI come from the germline V gene. The CDR3 nucleotides read TGTGCCAGCTGGTCGACATTAACAGATACGCAGTATTTT. Protein sequence: CASWSTLTDTQYF. Looking up the rest from reference TRBV18 and TRBJ2-3 gives the full variable domain: NAGVMQNPRHLVRRRGQEARLRCSPMKGHSHVYWYRQLPEEGLKFMVYLQKENIIDESGMPKERFSAEFPKEGPSILRIQQVVRGDSAAYFCASWSTLTDTQYFGPGTRLTVL.

This clonotype was picked up a small number of times. The chain is built from TRBV24-1 and TRBJ2-1; 11 nucleotides align to TRBD2. From germline, CDR1 is KGHDR and CDR2 SFDVKD. J gave up 5 bases and V 6 bases, and 11 bases lay outside the gene matches. The CDR3 sequence is 17 residues long. The CDR3 sequence: CATSRSGTSGKNNEQFF. In DNA, the CDR3 is TGTGCCACCAGTCGCTCCGGGACTAGCGGAAAAAACAATGAGCAGTTCTTC.

This clonotype was counted only a few times. The rearrangement uses TRBV5-1 and TRBJ1-1; perhaps TRBD1 as D (5 bases). The CDR3 loop spans 13 amino acids. Trimming stripped 5 bases from V and 4 bases from J, with 12 bases between. Germline values: CDR1 SGHRS, CDR2 YFSETQ. The CDR3 DNA is TGCGCCAGCAGTACCCAGGGTTTCACTGAAGCTTTCTTT. It is translated as CASSTQGFTEAFF.